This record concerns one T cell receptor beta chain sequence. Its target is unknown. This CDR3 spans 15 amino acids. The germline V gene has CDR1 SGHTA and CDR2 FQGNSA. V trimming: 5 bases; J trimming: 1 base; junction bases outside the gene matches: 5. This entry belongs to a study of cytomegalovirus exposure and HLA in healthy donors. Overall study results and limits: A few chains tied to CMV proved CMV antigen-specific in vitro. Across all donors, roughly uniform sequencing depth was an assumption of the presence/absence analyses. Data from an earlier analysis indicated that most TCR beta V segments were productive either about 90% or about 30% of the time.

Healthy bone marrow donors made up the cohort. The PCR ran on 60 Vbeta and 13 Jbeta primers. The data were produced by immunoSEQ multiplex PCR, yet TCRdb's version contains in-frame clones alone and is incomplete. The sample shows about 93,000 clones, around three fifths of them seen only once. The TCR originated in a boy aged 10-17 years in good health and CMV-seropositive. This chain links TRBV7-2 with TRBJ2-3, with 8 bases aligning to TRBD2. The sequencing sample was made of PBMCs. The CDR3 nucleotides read TGTGCCAGCAGCCTGCAGACTAGCGGCACAGATACGCAGTATTTT. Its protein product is CASSLQTSGTDTQYF.